These 28 T cell receptor beta chains were all obtained from the same sample, sequenced in a study of blood T cell repertoires in COVID-19. Profiled with immunoSEQ multiplex PCR; TCRdb holds only in-frame clones, not every one. This sample carries 150,000 or so clones, around 89% of them seen once, and the ten largest clones take under 30%. The sequenced sample was peripheral blood. The source is a man between 60 and 70 years old with acute or convalescent COVID-19.

The chain employs TRBV6-5 and TRBJ1-1, with a weak D call TRBD1 (6 bases). The ends were cut back, 5 bases at V and 6 bases at J, with 13 bases in the middle. CDR1 and CDR2 from the germline V gene are MNHEY and SVGAGI. The CDR3 extends over 13 amino acids. CDR3 in amino acids: CASSRTGRAEAFF. Written as DNA, the CDR3 is TGTGCCAGCAGTCGAACAGGGAGAGCTGAAGCTTTCTTT.

Here the CDR3 DNA reads TGTGCCACCAGCAGATTGACGGGTGAGCAGTTCTTC. It is translated as CATSRLTGEQFF. This chain links TRBV15 with TRBJ2-1, with D uncertain. CDR1 LNHNV and CDR2 YYDKDF come from the germline V gene (reference sequence). The CDR3 has 12 amino acids. V dropped 2 bases and J dropped 9 bases, with 8 bases sitting between them.

The chain employs TRBV2 and TRBJ2-3, with D unresolved. V dropped 4 bases and J dropped 2 bases, with 10 bases sitting between them. The CDR3 spans 14 residues. In germline, CDR1 is SNHLY, CDR2 FYNNEI. The CDR3 bases are TGTGCCAGCAGTGTCCTAGGTCTCACAGATACGCAGTATTTT. Its translation is CASSVLGLTDTQYF.

The chain joins TRBV11-1 to TRBJ1-2; tentatively, D is TRBD1 (5 bases). CDR1 and CDR2 (germline): SGHAT, FQDESV (reference sequence). The CDR3 totals 14 residues. Trimming left V 5 bases short and J 7 bases short, with 17 bases between. CDR3 coding DNA: TGTGCCAGCAGCCTTTCCACAGGTATCGCTGGCTACACCTTC. This sequence encodes CASSLSTGIAGYTF. Full variable domain (outside the CDR3, taken from reference TRBV11-1 and TRBJ1-2): EAEVAQSPRYKITEKSQAVAFWCDPISGHATLYWYRQILGQGPELLVQFQDESVVDDSQLPKDRFSAERLKGVDSTLKIQPAELGDSAMYLCASSLSTGIAGYTFGSGTRLTVV.

This rearrangement joins TRBV5-1 to TRBJ1-6; 7 bases fit TRBD1. The germline CDR1 and CDR2 sequences are SGHRS and YFSETQ. The V gene end was trimmed by 0 bases and the J gene end by 7 bases; junction bases not matched to a gene: 7. The CDR3 length is 16 residues. The CDR3 here is CASSLDRGVKNSPLHF. CDR3 sequence (DNA): TGCGCCAGCAGCTTGGACAGGGGAGTTAAAAATTCACCCCTCCACTTT.

The CDR3 region is CASTSAIAGSEDTQYF. The CDR3 region has the DNA TGTGCCAGCACCTCGGCGATAGCGGGGTCTGAGGATACGCAGTATTTT. The V gene is TRBV7-9, the J gene TRBJ2-3; 8 bases map to TRBD2. CDR1 SEHNR and CDR2 FQNEAQ come from the germline V gene (reference sequence). The CDR3 totals 16 residues. Unmatched junction bases numbered 15, after V lost 7 bases and J lost 6 bases.

The rearrangement links TRBV29-1 to TRBJ2-3; the match to TRBD2 covers 7 bases. Trimming cost V 3 bases and J 6 bases; bases outside gene matches: 6. CDR1 and CDR2 from the germline V gene are SQVTM and ANQGSEA. The CDR3 contains 13 residues. Here the CDR3 reads CSVDAGELDTQYF. DNA for the CDR3: TGCAGCGTTGATGCGGGAGAGCTCGATACGCAGTATTTT.

This clone was observed a single time. The CDR3 sequence is CASTLGSDSYEQYV. CDR3 sequence (DNA): TGTGCCAGCACCCTCGGGAGCGACTCCTACGAGCAGTACGTC. The V call is TRBV6-4, the J call TRBJ2-7; D possibly corresponds to TRBD2 (6 bases). The CDR3 has 14 amino acids. Trimming cost V 7 bases and J 0 bases, with 13 bases left between them. CDR1 MRHNA and CDR2 SNTAGT come from the germline V gene.

The chain uses TRBV5-1 and TRBJ2-3, with 13 bases aligning to TRBD2. The CDR3 totals 16 residues. Germline assignment: CDR1 SGHRS and CDR2 YFSETQ. V shed 0 bases, J shed 3 bases, and the junction held 1 base outside the gene matches. CDR3 loop: CASSLEGLAGTDTQYF. In DNA form, the CDR3 reads TGCGCCAGCAGCTTGGAGGGACTAGCGGGGACAGATACGCAGTATTTT.

The CDR3 loop reads CASSTRDSLANNEQFF. For the CDR3, the DNA is TGTGCCAGTAGTACAAGGGACAGCCTGGCCAACAATGAGCAGTTCTTC. The chain joins TRBV19 to TRBJ2-1; 7 nucleotides match TRBD1. With 4 bases clipped from V and 5 bases from J, the junction kept 11 bases outside the gene matches. This CDR3 has 16 amino acids. CDR1 and CDR2 (germline): LNHDA, SQIVND (reference sequence).

The gene calls are TRBV4-3 and TRBJ2-2, with D unresolved. The CDR3 covers 13 residues. V lost 0 bases and J lost 8, with 7 bases in between. Looked up from germline, CDR1 is LGHNA and CDR2 is YSLEER. The CDR3 coding sequence is TGCGCCAGCAGCCAAGACCTATTGGGGGAGCTGTTTTTT. This sequence encodes CASSQDLLGELFF.

The CDR3 region has the DNA TGTGCCAGCAGTTTATGGGACAGTCAAGAGACCCAGTACTTC. Protein: CASSLWDSQETQYF. The chain combines TRBV28 with TRBJ2-5, with D possibly being TRBD1 (6 bases). CDR3 size: 14 residues. The germline V gene has CDR1 MDHEN and CDR2 SYDVKM. V was shortened by 0 bases and J by 2 bases, with 7 bases between the two germline ends.

This sequence joins TRBV30 and TRBJ2-1; D gene ambiguous. CDR1 is GTSNPN, CDR2 SVGIG, per germline (reference sequence). Trimming left V 1 base short and J 8 bases short, with 9 bases between. This CDR3 is built from 12 residues. The CDR3 here is CAWSGPLDEQFF. CDR3 bases: TGTGCCTGGAGTGGGCCCCTCGATGAGCAGTTCTTC.

The chain recombines TRBV5-1 with TRBJ2-3; 7 bases line up with TRBD1. There are 18 residues in the CDR3. Germline V gene sequence: CDR1 SGHRS, CDR2 YFSETQ. V trimming: 0 bases; J trimming: 3 bases; junction bases outside the gene matches: 13. The CDR3 nucleotides are TGCGCCAGCAGCTTGGAGGGGGCGCCGGTCGGAGGAACAGATACGCAGTATTTT. Amino acid sequence: CASSLEGAPVGGTDTQYF.

The chain employs TRBV3-1 (or the pseudogene TRBV3-2) and TRBJ1-2; no clear D gene. Germline V lookup: CDR1 LGHDT, CDR2 YNNKEL (reference sequence). This CDR3 is built from 17 residues. The V end was cut by 0 bases, the J end by 1 base, with 15 bases between. The chain's CDR3 is CASSQDEAFQDNYGYTF. The DNA of the CDR3 is TGTGCCAGCAGCCAAGATGAAGCTTTCCAGGATAACTATGGCTACACCTTC.

This chain joins TRBV12-5 and TRBJ1-1; no firm D call. CDR1 and CDR2 from the germline V gene are LGHNT and FRNRAP. V was cut by 5 bases and J by 1 base, with 14 bases left in between. The CDR3 has 15 residues. CDR3 sequence reads: CASGLNQVWNTEAFF. In nucleotides, the CDR3 is TGTGCTAGTGGTCTTAACCAGGTTTGGAACACTGAAGCTTTCTTT.

This clone has only one observation. The chain uses TRBV6-4 and TRBJ1-1, with no clear D. The CDR3 totals 13 residues. The V gene lost 4 bases and the J gene lost 1 base, with 7 bases spanning the gap. The V gene's germline CDR1 is MRHNA and CDR2 SNTAGT. CDR3 nucleotides: TGTGCCAGCAGTGTACAACAGAACACTGAAGCTTTCTTT. Translating gives CASSVQQNTEAFF.

The V gene is TRBV11-2, the J gene TRBJ2-1; D is ambiguous. Trimming cost V 3 bases and J 10 bases, with 7 bases left between them. The CDR3 loop spans 11 amino acids. The germline V gene encodes CDR1 SGHAT and CDR2 FQNNGV. This chain's CDR3 is CASSFAREQFF. As DNA, the CDR3 is TGTGCCAGCAGCTTCGCCAGGGAGCAGTTCTTC. Full variable domain (remainder filled in from reference TRBV11-2 and TRBJ2-1): EAGVAQSPRYKIIEKRQSVAFWCNPISGHATLYWYQQILGQGPKLLIQFQNNGVVDDSQLPKDRFSAERLKGVDSTLKIQPAKLEDSAVYLCASSFAREQFFGPGTRLTVL.

V usage is TRBV27 and J usage is TRBJ1-1; the D is unclear. Germline loops: CDR1 MNHEY, CDR2 SMNVEV (reference sequence). The CDR3 runs 13 residues. With 2 bases removed from V and 7 bases from J, the gap between germline ends came to 11 bases. The CDR3 DNA reads TGTGCCAGCAGTTTAACCGGAGGGTTTGAAGCTTTCTTT. Protein: CASSLTGGFEAFF.

The gene calls are TRBV10-2 and TRBJ1-5; 8 nucleotides agree with TRBD1. The V and J ends lost 6 bases and 4 bases, in that order; junction bases with no gene match: 2. The length of the CDR3 is 13 residues. From germline, CDR1 is WSHSY and CDR2 SAAADI. The CDR3 region is CASRQGGNQPQHF. The CDR3 region has the DNA TGCGCCAGCAGACAGGGGGGGAATCAGCCCCAGCATTTT.

This chain links TRBV5-1 with TRBJ2-5, with D possibly TRBD1 on 6 matching bases. Between the trimmed V and J ends, which lost 5 bases and 11 bases, there was a span of 22 bases. The germline V gene encodes CDR1 SGHRS and CDR2 YFSETQ. This CDR3 has 14 amino acids. The CDR3 protein is CASSLELEGDPQYF. The CDR3 DNA is TGCGCCAGCAGTCTGGAGCTTGAGGGGGACCCACAGTACTTC.

The chain joins TRBV14 to TRBJ2-2; 8 nucleotides match TRBD2. Germline V gives CDR1 SGHDN, CDR2 FVKESK. CDR3 length: 16 residues. Unmatched junction bases numbered 8, after V lost 4 bases and J lost 4 bases. The CDR3 DNA follows: TGTGCCAGCAGCCCTCCGGGACTAGTGGGCACCGGGGAGCTGTTTTTT. Translation gives CASSPPGLVGTGELFF.

The rearrangement links TRBV15 to TRBJ1-2; tentatively, D is TRBD1 (5 bases). The germline CDR1 and CDR2 sequences are LNHNV and YYDKDF (reference sequence). With 1 base removed from V and 6 bases from J, the gap between germline ends came to 12 bases. The CDR3 has 14 amino acids. CDR3 DNA: TGTGCCACCAGCAGAGTGGGAGGGGAAGATGGCTACACCTTC. Its protein is CATSRVGGEDGYTF.

This chain uses TRBV5-1 with TRBJ2-3; TRBD1 matches at 9 bases. This CDR3 is 19 amino acids long. V was pared by 0 bases and J by 6 bases, with 17 bases of the junction left unmatched. Germline V lookup: CDR1 SGHRS, CDR2 YFSETQ. In DNA form, the CDR3 reads TGCGCCAGCAGCTTGGGTGGACAGGGGAGAATGGATCGTGCGGATACGCAGTATTTT. Protein product: CASSLGGQGRMDRADTQYF.

The rearrangement uses TRBV27 and TRBJ2-2; the D gene is possibly TRBD2 (5 bases). Germline V gene lookup returns CDR1 MNHEY and CDR2 SMNVEV (reference sequence). This CDR3 is built from 17 residues. V was pared by 0 bases and J by 2 bases, with 13 bases between. As DNA, the CDR3 is TGTGCCAGCAGTTTATCCGGCCAGAGGGTCAACACCGGGGAGCTGTTTTTT. The encoded protein is CASSLSGQRVNTGELFF.

J is TRBJ1-6 and V is TRBV19; 7 nucleotides line up with TRBD1. Germline V gives CDR1 LNHDA, CDR2 SQIVND (reference sequence). The CDR3 totals 17 residues. V dropped 6 bases and J dropped 4; count of bases not matched to a gene: 12. The CDR3 here is CASRTGQARRYNSPLHF. The CDR3 DNA reads TGTGCCAGTAGGACCGGACAGGCCCGGCGTTATAATTCACCCCTCCACTTT.

The sample holds a few counts of this clone. The chain carries TRBV5-1 and TRBJ2-2, with no clear D. CDR1 is SGHRS and CDR2 is YFSETQ in the germline V gene. CDR3 length: 14 residues. The V end lost 0 bases, the J end lost 6 bases, and 9 bases lay between the germline ends. As DNA, the CDR3 is TGCGCCAGCAGCTTGGTTAGAGAGCCCGGGGAGCTGTTTTTT. Translated, it gives CASSLVREPGELFF.

The chain links TRBV14 to TRBJ1-2; D unresolved. Germline CDR1 reads SGHDN; CDR2 reads FVKESK. This CDR3 is built from 14 residues. V was clipped by 1 base and J by 8 bases, with 14 bases between them. The CDR3 sequence: CASSQGGGRRGYTF. The DNA for the CDR3 is TGTGCCAGCAGCCAAGGGGGAGGGCGGCGCGGCTACACCTTC. Looking up the rest from reference TRBV14 and TRBJ1-2 gives the full variable domain: EAGVTQFPSHSVIEKGQTVTLRCDPISGHDNLYWYRRVMGKEIKFLLHFVKESKQDESGMPNNRFLAERTGGTYSTLKVQPAELEDSGVYFCASSQGGGRRGYTFGSGTRLTVV.